This passage covers 2 T cell receptor beta chains from one sample sequenced in a study of identical twins' blood T cells. TCRdb reprocessed the 5' RACE reads with MiXCR, giving one entry per CDR3 protein. Of around 380,000 distinct CDR3 sequences in the sample, 28% were seen once. Sequenced material: PBMCs. These TCRs come from a woman aged 18-49 years in good health.

A note on this clonotype: A read error is likely, as this CDR3 ends without the conserved phenylalanine or tryptophan. V is TRBV3-1 and J is TRBJ2-1; 8 nucleotides align to TRBD1. The ends lost 3 bases at V and 4 bases at J; junction bases unmatched: 2. CDR3 length equals 14 residues. Germline lookup yields CDR1 LGHDT and CDR2 YNNKEL (reference sequence). CDR3 residues: CASSQTGVYNEQFL. CDR3 nucleotides: TGTGCCAGCAGCCAGACAGGGGTATACAATGAGCAGTTCCTC.

The chain couples TRBV6-5 to TRBJ2-1, with D maybe TRBD2 (5 bases). This CDR3 contains 16 residues. Germline loops: CDR1 MNHEY, CDR2 SVGAGI. The V gene lost 0 bases and the J gene lost 0 bases, with 9 bases spanning the gap. This CDR3 is CASSYSAGLSYNEQFF. In DNA, the CDR3 is TGTGCCAGCAGTTACTCGGCGGGCCTCTCCTACAATGAGCAGTTCTTC.